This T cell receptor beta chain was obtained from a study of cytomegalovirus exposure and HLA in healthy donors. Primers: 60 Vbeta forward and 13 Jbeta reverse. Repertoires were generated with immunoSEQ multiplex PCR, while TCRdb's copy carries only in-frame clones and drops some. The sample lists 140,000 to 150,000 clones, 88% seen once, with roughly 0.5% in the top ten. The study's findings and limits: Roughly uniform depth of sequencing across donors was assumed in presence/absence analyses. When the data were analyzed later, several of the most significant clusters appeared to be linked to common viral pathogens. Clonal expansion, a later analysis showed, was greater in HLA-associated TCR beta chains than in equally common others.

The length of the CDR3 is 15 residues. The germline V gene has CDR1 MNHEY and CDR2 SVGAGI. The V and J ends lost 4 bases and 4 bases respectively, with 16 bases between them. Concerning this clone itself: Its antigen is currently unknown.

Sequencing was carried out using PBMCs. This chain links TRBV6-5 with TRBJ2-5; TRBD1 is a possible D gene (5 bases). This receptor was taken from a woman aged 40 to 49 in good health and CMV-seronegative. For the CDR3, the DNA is TGTGCCAGCAGTTCACGGTCCCCAGGGTCAGAGACCCAGTACTTC. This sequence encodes CASSSRSPGSETQYF.